The 21 T cell receptor beta chains below all came from one sample that was sequenced in a study of beta chain features in type 1 diabetes. Antigens for these TCRs are unknown. As every portion of the isolated RNA was reverse transcribed, the sequencing read expressed TCRB transcripts. Sequenced by immunoSEQ multiplex PCR; TCRdb stores in-frame clones only, minus some. The repertoire consists of under 850,000 clones, with 13% occurring once and the leading ten covering 0.022%. Findings and limits, study-wide: Type 1 diabetes patients had TCRB CDR3s that were shorter (moderately but significantly so) in all four CD4+ subsets.

Sequencing was done on a sample of naive CD4+ T cells from blood. These receptors were collected from a man between 18 and 35 years old with type 1 diabetes.

This clone was seen a few times. The chain employs TRBV15 and TRBJ1-1; D gene ambiguous. Trimming removed 5 bases from V and 0 bases from J, with 10 bases in between. CDR3 length equals 14 residues. Germline V gene lookup returns CDR1 LNHNV and CDR2 YYDKDF (reference sequence). As DNA, the CDR3 is TGTGCCACCAGCCGGGCTTCAATGAACACTGAAGCTTTCTTT. Protein product: CATSRASMNTEAFF.

This chain uses TRBV5-6 with TRBJ2-6; D is tentatively TRBD1 or TRBD2 (6 bases each). The CDR3 runs to 16 residues. The V gene lost 4 bases and the J gene lost 0 bases, with 11 bases spanning the gap. Germline V lookup: CDR1 SGHDT, CDR2 YYEEEE. The CDR3, as DNA: TGTGCCAGCAGCCTCGGGGGCGTCTCTGGGGCCAACGTCCTGACTTTC. This encodes CASSLGGVSGANVLTF. Variable domain in full (rest from reference TRBV5-6 and TRBJ2-6): DAGVTQSPTHLIKTRGQQVTLRCSPKSGHDTVSWYQQALGQGPQFIFQYYEEEERQRGNFPDRFSGHQFPNYSSELNVNALLLGDSALYLCASSLGGVSGANVLTFGAGSRLTVL.

This clone was seen a handful of times. CDR3 sequence reads: CATSRDPDYTQYF. The CDR3 nucleotides are TGTGCCACCAGCAGAGATCCTGATTATACGCAGTATTTT. The rearrangement joins TRBV15 to TRBJ2-3; D is ambiguous. There are 13 residues in the CDR3. The germline gives CDR1 LNHNV, CDR2 YYDKDF (reference sequence). Trimming took off 0 bases at V and 7 bases at J, with 8 bases between the two ends.

The chain uses TRBV7-6 and TRBJ1-1, with D unclear. The V gene lost 5 bases and the J gene lost 3 bases, with 13 bases spanning the gap. Per the germline V gene, CDR1 is SGHVS and CDR2 is FNYEAQ. The CDR3 has 14 residues. CDR3 bases: TGTGCCAGCAGCCTCGGGCGACGCGACACTGAAGCTTTCTTT. This sequence encodes CASSLGRRDTEAFF.

The chain combines TRBV18 with TRBJ1-3, with TRBD1 identical over 7 bases. V shed 3 bases and J 0 bases; nucleotides not matched to a gene: 11. In germline, CDR1 is KGHSH, CDR2 LQKENI. This CDR3 contains 18 residues. The CDR3 spells CASSPGLTGTFSGNTIYF. The CDR3 DNA reads as TGTGCCAGCTCACCCGGGTTGACAGGGACCTTCTCTGGAAACACCATATATTTT.

The genes are TRBV7-2 and TRBJ2-7; no reliable D call. With 1 base removed from V and 3 bases from J, the gap between germline ends came to 10 bases. Germline V gene data show CDR1 as SGHTA and CDR2 as FQGNSA. The CDR3 runs 14 residues. CDR3 DNA: TGTGCCAGCAGCTTAGGGGCCCAAGTCTACGAGCAGTACTTC. This encodes CASSLGAQVYEQYF.

The genes are TRBV30 and TRBJ2-7; 7 bases are a match to TRBD1. Germline assignment: CDR1 GTSNPN and CDR2 SVGIG (reference sequence). V dropped 4 bases and J dropped 3; count of bases not matched to a gene: 9. This CDR3 has 14 amino acids. CDR3 bases: TGTGCCTGGATCCGTTCGGACAGGTACTACGAGCAGTACTTC. It specifies CAWIRSDRYYEQYF.

Worth noting for this clone: One junction end does not reproduce the germline sequence, and a read error may be involved. The CDR3 DNA follows: TGTGCCGGCAGCCTTTCCGGGACGATCTACGAGCAGTACTTC. Protein product: CAGSLSGTIYEQYF. V gene TRBV7-9 combines with J gene TRBJ2-7, with D perhaps matching TRBD1 or TRBD2 (5 bases each). This CDR3 has 14 amino acids. Germline CDR1 is SEHNR and CDR2 is FQNEAQ (reference sequence).

Only a few counts were recorded for this clone. The V and J genes are TRBV14 and TRBJ2-1, with D perhaps matching TRBD2 (6 bases). The length of the CDR3 is 14 residues. V was pared by 2 bases and J by 9 bases, with 14 bases between. Germline V gene lookup returns CDR1 SGHDN and CDR2 FVKESK. The CDR3 region is CASSQRLEHAEQFF. In DNA form, the CDR3 reads TGTGCCAGCAGCCAACGACTAGAGCATGCTGAGCAGTTCTTC.

Of note for this clone: The same CDR3 also results from other DNA sequences found in this sample. The chain links TRBV2 to TRBJ2-5; D uncertain. The length of the CDR3 is 11 residues. The germline V gene has CDR1 SNHLY and CDR2 FYNNEI. The V gene lost 2 bases and the J gene lost 5 bases, with 3 bases spanning the gap. CDR3 sequence (DNA): TGTGCCAGCAGTGAATTGGAGACCCAGTACTTC. This sequence encodes CASSELETQYF.

The chain joins TRBV6-5 to TRBJ1-2, with 7 positions matching TRBD1. V trimming: 6 bases; J trimming: 4 bases; junction bases outside the gene matches: 2. This CDR3 contains 12 residues. The germline V gene encodes CDR1 MNHEY and CDR2 SVGAGI. CDR3 sequence reads: CASRTGSYGYTF. The CDR3 DNA follows: TGTGCCAGCAGGACAGGGTCCTATGGCTACACCTTC.

The chain is built from TRBV18 and TRBJ1-2, with D perhaps matching TRBD1 (5 bases). This CDR3 spans 13 amino acids. The ends were cut back, 6 bases at V and 7 bases at J, with 15 bases in the middle. Germline loops: CDR1 KGHSH, CDR2 LQKENI. In DNA, the CDR3 is TGTGCCAGCTCCCCAGAAGGGACCGTTGGCTACACCTTC. Its translation: CASSPEGTVGYTF.

The genes are TRBV30 and TRBJ1-2; TRBD1 might be the D (6 bases). The CDR3 has 13 amino acids. In germline, CDR1 is GTSNPN, CDR2 SVGIG (reference sequence). V was shortened by 0 bases and J by 8 bases, with 13 bases between the two germline ends. The CDR3 sequence is CAWSVLLTGGYTF. The CDR3, as DNA: TGTGCCTGGAGTGTACTTCTTACAGGGGGCTACACCTTC.

This clone was recorded a few times. J is TRBJ1-2 and V is TRBV2; D is undetermined. Between the trimmed V and J ends, which lost 6 bases and 4 bases, there was a span of 6 bases. In germline, CDR1 is SNHLY, CDR2 FYNNEI. The CDR3 spans 11 residues. This CDR3 reads CASSYSYGYTF. Written as DNA, the CDR3 is TGTGCCAGCAGCTACAGCTATGGCTACACCTTC.

This clone was counted a few times. The V and J genes are TRBV7-9 and TRBJ1-3; 8 bases are a match to TRBD1. Germline V lookup: CDR1 SEHNR, CDR2 FQNEAQ (reference sequence). Trimming at V came to 4 bases and at J to 0 bases, leaving 8 bases not matched to a gene. The CDR3 is made up of 17 amino acids. The CDR3: CASSSGQEIYSGNTIYF. Written as DNA, the CDR3 is TGTGCCAGCAGCTCGGGACAGGAGATCTACTCTGGAAACACCATATATTTT.

Concerning this clone itself: At one boundary the junction diverges from the germline segment, which might be a read error. Other nucleotide sequences from this sample produce the same CDR3. This sequence joins TRBV7-7 and TRBJ2-3; tentatively, D is TRBD2 (6 bases). Germline CDR1 SSHAT, CDR2 FNYEAQ (reference sequence). This CDR3 has 15 amino acids. The CDR3: CASSLGLAATDTQYF. In DNA form, the CDR3 reads TGTGCTAGCAGCTTAGGGTTAGCGGCCACAGATACGCAGTATTTT.

This clone was seen a few times. The V call is TRBV18, the J call TRBJ1-1; D gene ambiguous. Germline assignment: CDR1 KGHSH and CDR2 LQKENI. V was clipped by 1 base and J by 7 bases, with 7 bases between them. The CDR3 contains 12 residues. CDR3 loop: CASSPRPDEAFF. The DNA for the CDR3 is TGTGCCAGCTCACCACGGCCGGATGAAGCTTTCTTT.

This clone was seen more than once but under ten times. The chain joins TRBV5-1 to TRBJ1-5; D is unresolved. Trimming cost V 0 bases and J 3 bases, with 10 bases left between them. CDR3 size: 15 residues. CDR1 is SGHRS and CDR2 is YFSETQ in the germline V gene. The CDR3 nucleotides read TGCGCCAGCAGCTTGGAAGGGCAGAACAATCAGCCCCAGCATTTT. Its protein product is CASSLEGQNNQPQHF.

The chain joins TRBV6-5 to TRBJ1-6; a weak D match, TRBD1 (5 bases). There are 14 residues in the CDR3. V lost 2 bases, J lost 8 bases, and 10 bases lay in between. Germline V gene data show CDR1 as MNHEY and CDR2 as SVGAGI. The CDR3, as DNA: TGTGCCAGCAGTTACGGAGGGGCATATTCACCCCTCCACTTT. This encodes CASSYGGAYSPLHF.

The rearrangement links TRBV11-2 to TRBJ2-7; D might be TRBD1 or TRBD2, each matching 5 bases. The germline CDR1 and CDR2 sequences are SGHAT and FQNNGV. Trimming removed 5 bases at V and 3 bases at J, with 20 bases between. There are 16 residues in the CDR3. For the CDR3, the DNA is TGTGCCAGCAGCCCCTTATGGGACGGAGCTTTCTACGAGCAGTACTTC. Translating gives CASSPLWDGAFYEQYF.

This chain links TRBV6-6 with TRBJ2-7, with D hard to call. Trimming left V 7 bases short and J 2 bases short, with 9 bases between. CDR1 and CDR2 (germline): MNHNY, SVGAGI (reference sequence). The CDR3 covers 12 residues. CDR3: CASNPGTYEQYF. CDR3 sequence (DNA): TGTGCCAGCAACCCAGGTACCTACGAGCAGTACTTC.